The rows below give T cell receptor beta chains drawn from one sample of a study of cytomegalovirus exposure and HLA in healthy donors. Here immunoSEQ multiplex PCR was the method, and the copy in TCRdb shows in-frame clones only, minus some. The repertoire includes 100,000 to 150,000 clones, about 96% of them detected once, and 1.7% sits in the top ten. The sample was PBMCs. Receptors originate from a man younger than 35 in good health and CMV-seronegative. Each CDR3 is given without its conserved first and last residue. The order of the fields is clone size, V gene, J gene, CDR3 protein. Clone size is stated in some rows and not others, as once, few, many or a class when expanded.

abundance: NA
v_gene: TRBV27
j_gene: TRBJ1-1
CDR3aa: ASSPLETDTEAF

abundance: once
v_gene: TRBV4-1
j_gene: TRBJ1-1
CDR3aa: ASSRPFPRNTEAF

abundance: NA
v_gene: TRBV6-6
j_gene: TRBJ1-2
CDR3aa: ASSTTGDYGYT

abundance: NA
v_gene: TRBV6-5
j_gene: TRBJ1-1
CDR3aa: ASSYHTGTEAF

abundance: once
v_gene: TRBV1
j_gene: TRBJ1-2
CDR3aa: THYRGQDGYT

abundance: NA
v_gene: TRBV6-5
j_gene: TRBJ2-3
CDR3aa: ASTVSGTDTQY

abundance: NA
v_gene: TRBV7-2
j_gene: TRBJ1-2
CDR3aa: ASSLEGVTYGYT

abundance: NA
v_gene: TRBV2
j_gene: TRBJ2-7
CDR3aa: AIRTGGYYEQY

abundance: NA
v_gene: TRBV5-1
j_gene: TRBJ1-2
CDR3aa: ASSFHRGDYGYT

abundance: once
v_gene: TRBV27
j_gene: TRBJ2-7
CDR3aa: ASSLFPQLAREQY

abundance: NA
v_gene: TRBV5-1
j_gene: TRBJ2-1
CDR3aa: ASSLVLAGGPGNEQF

abundance: NA
v_gene: TRBV6-5
j_gene: TRBJ1-1
CDR3aa: ASSYSAGDTEAF

abundance: NA
v_gene: TRBV6-5
j_gene: TRBJ1-2
CDR3aa: ASIPSSAGGRYT

abundance: NA
v_gene: TRBV6-5
j_gene: TRBJ2-6
CDR3aa: ASSYSLSSGANVLT

abundance: once
v_gene: TRBV11-2
j_gene: TRBJ1-3
CDR3aa: ASSLVTGARNRNTIY

abundance: NA
v_gene: TRBV19
j_gene: TRBJ1-1
CDR3aa: ASWDRGPGTEAF

abundance: NA
v_gene: TRBV11-3
j_gene: TRBJ2-1
CDR3aa: ASSSRTSGINEQF

abundance: NA
v_gene: TRBV5-1
j_gene: TRBJ2-1
CDR3aa: ASSLGSPGDEQF

abundance: NA
v_gene: TRBV13
j_gene: TRBJ2-1
CDR3aa: ASSLLREQF

abundance: once
v_gene: TRBV10-3
j_gene: TRBJ2-7
CDR3aa: AISESAGTYEQY

abundance: NA
v_gene: TRBV7-9
j_gene: TRBJ1-1
CDR3aa: ASSGWGDTEAF